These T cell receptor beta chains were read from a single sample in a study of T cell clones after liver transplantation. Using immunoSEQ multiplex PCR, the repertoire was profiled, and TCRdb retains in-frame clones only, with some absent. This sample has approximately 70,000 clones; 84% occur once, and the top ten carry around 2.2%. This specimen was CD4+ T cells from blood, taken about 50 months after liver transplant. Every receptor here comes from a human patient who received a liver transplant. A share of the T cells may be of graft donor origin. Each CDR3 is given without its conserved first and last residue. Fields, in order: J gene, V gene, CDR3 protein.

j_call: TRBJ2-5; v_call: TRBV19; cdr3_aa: ASSIGTGAFQETQY
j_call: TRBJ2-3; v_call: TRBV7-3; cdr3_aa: ASSRTGANTDTQY
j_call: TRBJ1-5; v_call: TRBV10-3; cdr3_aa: AISTDRDNQPQH
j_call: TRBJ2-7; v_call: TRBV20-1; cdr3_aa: SAHLLSEQY
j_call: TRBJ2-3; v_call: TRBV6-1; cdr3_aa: ASSSGSFSGDTQY
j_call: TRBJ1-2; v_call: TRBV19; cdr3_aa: ASSTIQGATNYGYT
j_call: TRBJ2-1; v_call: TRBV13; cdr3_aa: ASSFSVTGNNEQF
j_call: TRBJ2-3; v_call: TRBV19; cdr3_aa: ASTRDTDTQY
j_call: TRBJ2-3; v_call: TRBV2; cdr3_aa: ASSERLLAGGDTQY
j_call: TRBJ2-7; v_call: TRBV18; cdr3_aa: ASSPVGHKVRSYEQY
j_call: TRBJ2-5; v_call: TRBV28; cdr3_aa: ASSALGGRWETQY
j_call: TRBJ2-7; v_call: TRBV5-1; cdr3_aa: ASTAGAFPDYEQY
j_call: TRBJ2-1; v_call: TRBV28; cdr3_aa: ASSRYRGRTDEQF
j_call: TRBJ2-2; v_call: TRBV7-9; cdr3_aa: ASSLGQAGFGGELF
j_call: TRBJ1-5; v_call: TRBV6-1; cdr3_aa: ASSENQPQH
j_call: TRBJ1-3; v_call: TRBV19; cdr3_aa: ASRSGGISGNTIY
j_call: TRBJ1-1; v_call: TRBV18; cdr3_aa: ASSPSGGGDTEAF
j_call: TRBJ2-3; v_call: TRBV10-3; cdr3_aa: AISLAGGSTDTQY
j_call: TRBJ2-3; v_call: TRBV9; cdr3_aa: ASSVLAGRTDTQY
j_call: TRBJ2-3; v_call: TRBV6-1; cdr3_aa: ASRDLTDTQY